This paragraph covers one TCR beta chain sequence. Antigen unknown. This clone may be a read error of a much larger clone one base away. The data were obtained in a study of breast tumors, draining lymph nodes, adjacent tissues. Study conclusions and caveats: Tumor T cell lymph node origin was a supported hypothesis, not proven. Tumor repertoires ranked between lymph nodes and nontumor tissue in diversity, with V and J gene preferences.

Breast cancer patients provided tissue from their axillary draining lymph nodes. TCRdb reanalysed the multiplex PCR reads using MiXCR and keeps one entry per CDR3 protein. The sample contains under 350,000 distinct CDR3 sequences, more than 30% of which appear only once. V was pared by 5 bases and J by 5 bases, with 16 bases between. The germline V gene encodes CDR1 MNHEY and CDR2 SVGAGI. The CDR3 runs to 15 residues. The sequenced sample consisted of axillary lymph node tissue. The chain recombines TRBV6-5 with TRBJ1-5; D is ambiguous. This TCR was sampled from a female donor with breast cancer. Some clones in this sample may be carry-over from other donors' samples. The CDR3 nucleotides read TGTGCCAGCAGTGAAGAAATCGCCGGGGATCAGCCCCAGCATTTT. The encoded protein is CASSEEIAGDQPQHF.